The 12 T cell receptor beta chains listed next were all sequenced from one sample in a study of T cells in women clearing cervical HPV infection. The assay was immunoSEQ multiplex PCR, and TCRdb's table has in-frame clones only and misses some. With approximately 23,000 clones in the sample, the ten largest clones hold about 3.3%. Sequenced input: blood buffy coat. These receptors originate from a woman between 18 and 70 years old with a cervical HPV16 infection that either progressed to CIN3+ or cleared (not recorded which).

Comment on this clone: Read coverage stops 3 residues before the CDR3 terminus; the germline J gene supplies the remainder. This chain links TRBV19 with TRBJ1-4; the D gene is possibly TRBD1 (6 bases). This CDR3 region has 14 residues. Deletions cut 4 bases from V and 8 bases from J, with 14 bases between. Germline assignment: CDR1 LNHDA and CDR2 SQIVND (reference sequence). The CDR3: CASSTHRVEEKLFF. The CDR3 DNA, read in part, is TGTGCCAGTAGTACGCACAGGGTTGAGGAAAAA.

Points on this clone: Read sequence stops 3 residues before the CDR3 end, and the germline J gene provides the missing end. The chain carries TRBV5-1 and TRBJ1-4, with 8 bases fitting TRBD1. The CDR3 has 14 residues. The V gene's germline CDR1 is SGHRS and CDR2 YFSETQ. J gave up 5 bases and V 2 bases, and 2 bases lay outside the gene matches. CDR3: CASSLGDRNEKLFF. The sequenced CDR3 bases are TGCGCCAGCAGCTTAGGGGACAGGAATGAAAAA.

To note about this clone: The CDR3 is cut off 3 residues early in the read; its end comes from the germline J gene. The chain recombines TRBV7-2 with TRBJ1-1; D gene uncertain. Germline V gene sequence: CDR1 SGHTA, CDR2 FQGNSA. This CDR3 region has 14 residues. The DNA read from the CDR3 is TGTGCCAGCAGCCCGACGTGGTCGGAGCGTGAG. Its translation: CASSPTWSERE. The CDR3 in its entirety is CASSPTWSEREAFF.

For this clone: The read ends 3 residues before the CDR3 terminus; that terminus is restored from the germline J gene. The V gene is TRBV30, the J gene TRBJ2-1; TRBD2 agrees at 9 bases. Per the germline V gene, CDR1 is GTSNPN and CDR2 is SVGIG (reference sequence). J lost 4 bases, V lost 5 bases, and 9 bases had no gene match. The CDR3 covers 15 residues. Partial CDR3 DNA: TGTGCCTGGGCAACCGGGACTAGCTCGTACAATGAG. It specifies CAWATGTSSYNE. The complete CDR3 sequence is CAWATGTSSYNEQFF.

Turning to this clone: With the read ending 3 residues before the CDR3 end, the germline J gene is used to fill in that end. The genes are TRBV20-1 and TRBJ2-7; D might be TRBD2 (6 bases). Between the trimmed V and J ends, which lost 5 bases and 3 bases, there was a span of 23 bases. CDR1 and CDR2 from the germline V gene are DFQATT and SNEGSKA (reference sequence). The CDR3 spans 16 residues. The CDR3: CSAQTLLAAHSYEQYF. The part of the CDR3 DNA that was read is TGCAGTGCTCAAACATTATTAGCGGCTCATAGCTACGAG.

On this clone: The read ends 3 residues before the CDR3 terminus; that terminus is restored from the germline J gene. The V call is TRBV9, the J call TRBJ2-7; TRBD2 matches 7 bases. Germline V gene data show CDR1 as SGDLS and CDR2 as YYNGEE. Germline trimming cut 4 bases from V and 0 bases from J; bases unmatched to any gene: 7. The CDR3 is made up of 15 amino acids. CDR3 DNA (partial): TGTGCCAGCAGCCCATTAGCGGGCCTCTCCTACGAG. Amino acids: CASSPLAGLSYE. In full, the CDR3 reads CASSPLAGLSYEQYF.

Concerning this clone itself: The CDR3 extends 3 residues past the end of the read, so its final part is completed from the germline J gene. This rearrangement joins TRBV5-1 to TRBJ1-6; weak D call: TRBD1 (6 bases). CDR3 size: 16 residues. V dropped 0 bases and J dropped 6 bases, with 13 bases sitting between them. Germline V gene sequence: CDR1 SGHRS, CDR2 YFSETQ. Incomplete CDR3 DNA: TGCGCCAGCAGCTTGGTAGCAGGGGCCGCTAATTCACCC. Protein sequence: CASSLVAGAANSP. The complete CDR3 reads CASSLVAGAANSPLHF.

By frequency, this clone registers medium-sized. The CDR3 is cut off 3 residues early in the read; its end comes from the germline J gene. The chain links TRBV30 to TRBJ1-2; D remains unclear. The germline gives CDR1 GTSNPN, CDR2 SVGIG (reference sequence). This CDR3 contains 15 residues. V was clipped by 0 bases and J by 0 bases, with 11 bases between them. CDR3 bases read: TGTGCCTGGAGTGTATCGTTCCCCGCTAACTATGGC. Its protein product is CAWSVSFPANYG. The full-length CDR3 reads as CAWSVSFPANYGYTF.

With regard to this clone: The DNA ends 3 residues before the CDR3 does, and the rest of the CDR3 is filled in from the germline J gene. At the DNA level, this CDR3 is encoded by other sequences in the same sample as well. This chain links TRBV19 with TRBJ1-2; D is undetermined. Germline V lookup: CDR1 LNHDA, CDR2 SQIVND (reference sequence). The CDR3 sequence is 16 residues long. The V end was cut by 1 base, the J end by 2 bases, with 14 bases between. CDR3 DNA (partial): TGTGCCAGTAGTATAGTTTACAGAGCGGCGAACTATGGC. This translates into CASSIVYRAANYG. From start to end, the CDR3 is CASSIVYRAANYGYTF. Full variable domain (rest looked up from reference TRBV19 and TRBJ1-2): DGGITQSPKYLFRKEGQNVTLSCEQNLNHDAMYWYRQDPGQGLRLIYYSQIVNDFQKGDIAEGYSVSREKKESFPLTVTSAQKNPTAFYLCASSIVYRAANYGYTFGSGTRLTVV.

Notes on this clone: Read data end 3 residues before the CDR3 end; the end is taken from the germline J gene. The chain couples TRBV12-3 or TRBV12-4 to TRBJ2-3, with 9 positions matching TRBD1. The V gene end was trimmed by 11 bases and the J gene end by 2 bases; junction bases not matched to a gene: 8. This CDR3 region has 14 residues. CDR3 residues: CASKGTGFTDTQYF. The sequenced CDR3 bases are TGTGCCTCCAAAGGGACAGGGTTCACAGATACG.

With respect to this clone: The read terminates 3 residues before the CDR3 end, so the remaining end is supplied by the germline J gene. The genes are TRBV5-1 and TRBJ2-1; 10 bases line up with TRBD2. Germline V gene lookup returns CDR1 SGHRS and CDR2 YFSETQ. The CDR3 has 16 amino acids. V shed 1 base, J shed 7 bases, and the junction held 8 bases outside the gene matches. The CDR3 sequence: CASSLILAGETNEQFF. The CDR3 bases that were read are TGCGCCAGCAGCTTGATTCTAGCGGGAGAAACAAATGAG.

On this clone: The read halts 3 residues ahead of the CDR3 end, with the missing end drawn from the germline J gene. V gene TRBV6-2 or TRBV6-3 combines with J gene TRBJ2-7, with TRBD1 identical over 11 bases. The CDR3 is 15 amino acids. With V trimmed by 2 bases and J by 4 bases, 4 bases remained unmatched. In germline, CDR1 is MNHEY, CDR2 SVGEGT. The CDR3 protein is CASSYAGQGGYEQYF. The CDR3 bases that were read are TGTGCCAGCAGTTACGCGGGACAGGGGGGTTACGAG.